One sample yielded the 17 T cell receptor beta chains listed below, sequenced in a study of cytomegalovirus exposure and HLA in healthy donors. Amplification used 60 Vbeta primers and 13 Jbeta primers. The method was immunoSEQ multiplex PCR; TCRdb's version includes in-frame clones alone and lacks a portion of them. Of 150,000 or so clones in the sample, 80% are singletons; the top ten hold approximately 6.7%. The specimen was PBMCs. All receptors come from a male donor in good health and CMV-seropositive.

The rearrangement links TRBV27 to TRBJ2-3, with D perhaps matching TRBD2 (5 bases). This CDR3 comprises 15 residues. Germline lookup yields CDR1 MNHEY and CDR2 SMNVEV (reference sequence). Trimming pared 6 bases from V and 3 bases from J, leaving 16 bases between. CDR3 sequence reads: CASSHKAARTDTQYF. The DNA of the CDR3 is TGTGCCAGCAGCCATAAAGCGGCCCGGACAGATACGCAGTATTTT.

This chain joins TRBV10-3 and TRBJ1-3, with no clear D. Germline assignment: CDR1 ENHRY and CDR2 SYGVKD. CDR3 length: 13 amino acids. V shed 4 bases and J shed 2 bases, with 6 bases lying between them. CDR3 sequence reads: CAISGATGNTIYF. DNA for the CDR3: TGTGCCATCAGTGGAGCTACTGGAAACACCATATATTTT.

This clone was seen a handful of times. This sequence joins TRBV28 and TRBJ2-3; D unresolved. The germline CDR1 and CDR2 sequences are MDHEN and SYDVKM. With 6 bases removed from V and 2 bases from J, the gap between germline ends came to 15 bases. This CDR3 has 15 residues. CDR3 loop: CASRESPLTTDTQYF. The CDR3 DNA reads as TGTGCCAGCAGAGAAAGCCCCTTAACCACAGATACGCAGTATTTT.

The J gene is TRBJ2-3, the V gene TRBV19; the D gene is possibly TRBD1 (6 bases). V lost 5 bases and J lost 0, with 15 bases in between. Looked up from germline, CDR1 is LNHDA and CDR2 is SQIVND (reference sequence). The CDR3 has 16 residues. The DNA of the CDR3 is TGTGCCAGTAGTGCCGGACAGCAACCTAGCACAGATACGCAGTATTTT. This sequence encodes CASSAGQQPSTDTQYF. Looking up the rest from reference TRBV19 and TRBJ2-3 gives the full variable domain: DGGITQSPKYLFRKEGQNVTLSCEQNLNHDAMYWYRQDPGQGLRLIYYSQIVNDFQKGDIAEGYSVSREKKESFPLTVTSAQKNPTAFYLCASSAGQQPSTDTQYFGPGTRLTVL.

The rearrangement uses TRBV19 and TRBJ1-5; D is possibly TRBD1 (6 bases). CDR1 is LNHDA and CDR2 is SQIVND in the germline V gene (reference sequence). The CDR3 has 12 amino acids. Trimming took off 7 bases at V and 7 bases at J, with 11 bases between the two ends. The CDR3 loop reads CASTSQGQPQHF. The CDR3 DNA follows: TGTGCCAGTACCTCACAGGGACAGCCCCAGCATTTT.

V gene TRBV5-4 combines with J gene TRBJ2-3; TRBD1 agrees at 8 bases. CDR3 size: 17 residues. With 1 base clipped from V and 2 bases from J, the junction kept 9 bases outside the gene matches. The germline V gene has CDR1 SGHNT and CDR2 YYREEE (reference sequence). The CDR3 spells CASSLSIGDRYTDTQYF. The CDR3 coding sequence is TGTGCCAGCAGCTTGTCAATCGGGGACAGGTACACAGATACGCAGTATTTT.

V usage is TRBV18 and J usage is TRBJ1-5, with 7 bases matching TRBD1. The junction had 11 bases not matched to a gene; V was cut back by 5 bases and J by 7 bases. This CDR3 is 15 amino acids long. From germline, CDR1 is KGHSH and CDR2 LQKENI. CDR3: CASSSKDRWEQPQHF. CDR3 nucleotide sequence: TGTGCCAGCTCATCCAAGGACAGGTGGGAGCAGCCCCAGCATTTT.

This chain uses TRBV7-3 with TRBJ1-1; no clear D gene. This CDR3 contains 12 residues. Germline lookup yields CDR1 SGHTA and CDR2 FQGTGA. V was trimmed by 5 bases and J by 4 bases, leaving 8 bases between them. For the CDR3, the DNA is TGTGCCAGCAGCGCGGAAGGCACTGAAGCTTTCTTT. Encoded protein: CASSAEGTEAFF.

The chain combines TRBV11-3 with TRBJ2-7; 8 nucleotides match TRBD2. V lost 0 bases and J lost 6; bases outside the gene matches: 10. CDR1 and CDR2 from the germline V gene are SGHNT and YENEEA. The CDR3 length is 16 residues. This CDR3 reads CASSLDLSGRFIEQYF. In DNA form, the CDR3 reads TGTGCCAGCAGCTTAGATCTAAGCGGGAGATTTATCGAGCAGTACTTC.

CDR3 sequence reads: CASSFIDTQYF. For the CDR3, the DNA is TGTGCCAGCAGCTTTATAGATACGCAGTATTTT. The chain has TRBV7-9 and TRBJ2-3; D unclear. The germline CDR1 and CDR2 sequences are SEHNR and FQNEAQ (reference sequence). CDR3 size: 11 residues. With 3 bases removed from V and 5 bases from J, the gap between germline ends came to 3 bases.

This clone occurred once. The chain joins TRBV13 to TRBJ2-1; 11 bases match TRBD2. The V gene's germline CDR1 is PRHDT and CDR2 FYEKMQ (reference sequence). CDR3 length equals 14 residues. V lost 8 bases to trimming and J lost 6 bases; unmatched junction nucleotides: 6. The CDR3 loop reads CASSTSGRSNEQFF. CDR3 coding DNA: TGTGCCAGCTCAACTAGCGGGAGAAGCAATGAGCAGTTCTTC.

The chain recombines TRBV11-2 with TRBJ2-1; 10 nucleotides align to TRBD2. This CDR3 is 18 amino acids long. J gave up 4 bases and V 1 base, and 10 bases lay outside the gene matches. Germline V lookup: CDR1 SGHAT, CDR2 FQNNGV. The CDR3 sequence is CASSLASGSFLGYNEQFF. In nucleotides, the CDR3 is TGTGCCAGCAGCTTAGCTAGCGGGAGTTTCTTGGGATACAATGAGCAGTTCTTC.

Note on this clone: One end of the junction varies from germline; a read error may be responsible. The V gene is TRBV10-3, the J gene TRBJ2-3; 7 bases line up with TRBD1. The CDR3 length is 14 residues. Per the germline V gene, CDR1 is ENHRY and CDR2 is SYGVKD. The CDR3 loop is CAIRQGEYTGTQYF. DNA of the CDR3: TGTGCCATCAGGCAGGGGGAGTACACAGGTACGCAGTATTTT.

The chain employs TRBV5-4 and TRBJ2-7; TRBD2 matches 8 bases. Germline V CDR1 and CDR2: SGHNT, YYREEE (reference sequence). The CDR3 is 15 amino acids. The junction had 5 bases not matched to a gene; V was cut back by 0 bases and J by 3 bases. The CDR3 sequence is CASSLEPGGLYEQYF. The DNA of the CDR3 is TGTGCCAGCAGCTTGGAACCGGGAGGGCTCTACGAGCAGTACTTC.

There are a few counts of this clone. V is TRBV30 and J is TRBJ1-1, with a tentative D call TRBD1 (6 bases). This CDR3 region has 15 residues. The germline gives CDR1 GTSNPN, CDR2 SVGIG (reference sequence). V was cut by 3 bases and J by 1 base, with 15 bases left in between. The CDR3 DNA reads TGTGCCTGGAGGACCGGGACATTCCCGAACACTGAAGCTTTCTTT. Protein sequence: CAWRTGTFPNTEAFF.

This clone was observed a handful of times. The rearrangement links TRBV4-2 to TRBJ2-1; weak D call: TRBD2 (6 bases). The V gene lost 4 bases and the J gene lost 5 bases, with 12 bases spanning the gap. Germline V gene data show CDR1 as LGHNA and CDR2 as YNFKEQ. The CDR3 has 14 amino acids. CDR3 region: CASSPSTRDNEQFF. CDR3 nucleotide sequence: TGTGCCAGCAGCCCCTCGACTAGGGACAATGAGCAGTTCTTC.

The chain is built from TRBV7-2 and TRBJ1-2, with D unresolved. The germline CDR1 and CDR2 sequences are SGHTA and FQGNSA. The CDR3 length is 15 residues. The V end was cut by 4 bases, the J end by 7 bases, with 19 bases between. The CDR3 coding sequence is TGTGCCAGCAGCTCCTCCCCGGAGGGAATTGGTGGCTACACCTTC. Translation: CASSSSPEGIGGYTF.